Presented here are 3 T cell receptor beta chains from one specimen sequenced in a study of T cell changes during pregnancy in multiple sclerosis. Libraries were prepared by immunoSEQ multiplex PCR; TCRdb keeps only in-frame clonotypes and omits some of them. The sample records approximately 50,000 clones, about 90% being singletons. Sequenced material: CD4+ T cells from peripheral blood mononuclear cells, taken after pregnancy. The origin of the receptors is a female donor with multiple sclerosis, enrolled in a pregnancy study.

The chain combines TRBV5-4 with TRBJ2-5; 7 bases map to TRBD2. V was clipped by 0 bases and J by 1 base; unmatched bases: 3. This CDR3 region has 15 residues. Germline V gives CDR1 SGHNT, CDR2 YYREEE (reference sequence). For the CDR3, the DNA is TGTGCCAGCAGCTTGGAACTAGCGAGCCAAGAGACCCAGTACTTC. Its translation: CASSLELASQETQYF.

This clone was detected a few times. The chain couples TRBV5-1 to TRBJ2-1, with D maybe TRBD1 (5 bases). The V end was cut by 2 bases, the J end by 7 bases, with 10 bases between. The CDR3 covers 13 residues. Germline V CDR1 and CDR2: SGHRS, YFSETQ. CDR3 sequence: CASSFSRVNEQFF. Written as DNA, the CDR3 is TGCGCCAGCAGCTTCTCCAGGGTTAATGAGCAGTTCTTC.

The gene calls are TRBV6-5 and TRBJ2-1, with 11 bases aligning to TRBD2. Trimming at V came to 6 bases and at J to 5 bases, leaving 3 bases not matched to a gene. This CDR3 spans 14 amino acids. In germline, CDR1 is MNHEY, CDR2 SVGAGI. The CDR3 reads CASRRLAGNNEQFF. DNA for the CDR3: TGTGCCAGCAGAAGACTAGCGGGAAACAATGAGCAGTTCTTC.